This TCR beta chain was captured in a study of technical replicates of blood from a handful of donors. Sequencing was performed with immunoSEQ multiplex PCR; in TCRdb, only in-frame clones are kept and a portion is missing. The sample lists approximately 53,000 clones, roughly 95% occurring once. The germline V and J ends were trimmed by 1 base and 1 base, with 6 bases remaining between them. CDR1 and CDR2 (germline): SGHDT, YYEEEE. The CDR3 has 15 residues. This TCR derives from a human donor in good health. Sequencing input: T cells isolated from PBMCs. V gene TRBV5-6 combines with J gene TRBJ2-6; perhaps TRBD2 as D (5 bases). The CDR3 region is CASSLWTSGANVLTF. DNA for the CDR3: TGTGCCAGCAGCTTGTGGACTTCTGGGGCCAACGTCCTGACTTTC.